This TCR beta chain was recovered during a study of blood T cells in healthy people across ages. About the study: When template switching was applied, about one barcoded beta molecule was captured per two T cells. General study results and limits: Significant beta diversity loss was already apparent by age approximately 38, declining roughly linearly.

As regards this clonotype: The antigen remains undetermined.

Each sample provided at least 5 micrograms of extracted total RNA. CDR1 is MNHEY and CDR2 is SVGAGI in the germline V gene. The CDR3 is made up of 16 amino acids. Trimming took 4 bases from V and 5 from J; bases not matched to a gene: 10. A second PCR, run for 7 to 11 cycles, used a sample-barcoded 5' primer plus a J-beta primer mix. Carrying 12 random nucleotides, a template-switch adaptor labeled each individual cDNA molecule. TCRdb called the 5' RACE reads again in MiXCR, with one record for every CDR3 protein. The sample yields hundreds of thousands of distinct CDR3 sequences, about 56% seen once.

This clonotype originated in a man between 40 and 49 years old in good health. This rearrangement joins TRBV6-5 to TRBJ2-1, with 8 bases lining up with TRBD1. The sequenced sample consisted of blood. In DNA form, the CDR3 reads TGTGCCAGCAGTTCTGCGACAGGGGTCTCGAACAATGAGCAGTTCTTC. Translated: CASSSATGVSNNEQFF.